This T cell receptor beta chain was recorded in a study of T cells in Graves' hyperthyroidism and ophthalmopathy. Points from the study as a whole: Ophthalmopathy was separated from stable hyperthyroidism by a 13 V-J model.

The sample holds many counts of this clonotype. The antigen remains unidentified. TCR beta CDR3 regions were amplified from RNA. An initial round of RT-PCR targeting the TCR CDR3 relied on the HTBI primer set. TCRdb reprocessed the multiplex PCR reads with MiXCR, giving one entry per CDR3 protein. Of fewer than 450,000 distinct CDR3 sequences detected, 17% appear once; the ten largest clones hold approximately 33%. There are 15 residues in the CDR3. V lost 5 bases and J 1 base, leaving 14 bases between the germline ends. Germline-derived CDR1 and CDR2 are SGHAT and FQNNGV. The receptor comes from a woman aged 30 to 39 with Graves' hyperthyroidism that later progressed to Graves' ophthalmopathy. The chain employs TRBV11-2 and TRBJ1-1; TRBD1 is a possible D gene (5 bases). The material sequenced was blood. CDR3 amino acids: CASSLLEGWNTEAFF. For the CDR3, the DNA is TGTGCCAGCAGCCTGTTGGAGGGGTGGAACACTGAAGCTTTCTTT.